The 14 T cell receptor beta chains presented below share a single source sample, sequenced in a study of blood T cell repertoires in COVID-19. Using immunoSEQ multiplex PCR, the repertoire was profiled, and TCRdb retains in-frame clones only, with some absent. The table records 250,000 to 300,000 clones, roughly nine tenths of them present only once. The sample taken for sequencing was PBMCs or T cells enriched from blood (not recorded which). These receptors all come from a woman aged 50 to 60 who had been exposed to COVID-19.

For the CDR3, the DNA is TGTGCCAGCAGACTATCAGGGGGCCCCCCCTACAATGAGCAGTTCTTC. Amino acids: CASRLSGGPPYNEQFF. This sequence joins TRBV18 and TRBJ2-1; 8 bases are a match to TRBD1. V dropped 8 bases and J dropped 2; count of bases not matched to a gene: 11. This CDR3 has 16 residues. The germline V gene encodes CDR1 KGHSH and CDR2 LQKENI.

The V gene is TRBV11-2, the J gene TRBJ1-1, with D perhaps matching TRBD1 (6 bases). Germline V gene data show CDR1 as SGHAT and CDR2 as FQNNGV. Trimming shortened V by 3 bases and J by 7 bases, and 15 bases separated the two germline ends. The CDR3 runs to 14 residues. The CDR3 bases are TGTGCCAGCAGCTTCGGGGGGCTATTTGATGAAGCTTTCTTT. The encoded protein is CASSFGGLFDEAFF.

The rearrangement links TRBV19 to TRBJ2-7; a weak D match, TRBD1 (5 bases). The CDR3 loop spans 14 amino acids. Trimming stripped 4 bases from V and 4 bases from J, with 14 bases between. Germline loops: CDR1 LNHDA, CDR2 SQIVND (reference sequence). The CDR3 region has the DNA TGTGCCAGTAGTAGCGACCAGGGTTCTTACGAGCAGTACTTC. Amino acids: CASSSDQGSYEQYF.

The sample holds a few counts of this clone. The rearrangement joins TRBV9 to TRBJ2-1; 12 bases are a match to TRBD2. The CDR3 runs to 17 residues. Germline V gene data show CDR1 as SGDLS and CDR2 as YYNGEE. The ends lost 3 bases at V and 7 bases at J; junction bases unmatched: 11. In nucleotides, the CDR3 is TGTGCCAGCAGCGAGACCGCTAGCGGGGGGGCCACGAATGAGCAGTTCTTC. Its protein is CASSETASGGATNEQFF.

This clone was seen more than once but under ten times. The rearrangement joins TRBV5-1 to TRBJ1-4; TRBD1 matches 8 bases. Trimming at V came to 5 bases and at J to 4 bases, leaving 10 bases not matched to a gene. The CDR3 is made up of 16 amino acids. CDR1 and CDR2 from the germline V gene are SGHRS and YFSETQ. CDR3 sequence reads: CASRINPGGNNEKLFF. In nucleotides, the CDR3 is TGCGCCAGCAGAATAAATCCAGGGGGCAATAATGAAAAACTGTTTTTT.

The chain carries TRBV28 and TRBJ2-1, with 9 bases identical to TRBD1. The CDR3 contains 15 residues. Germline CDR1 reads MDHEN; CDR2 reads SYDVKM. V dropped 7 bases and J dropped 7; count of bases not matched to a gene: 11. The CDR3 loop is CASTSPGQGANEQFF. Written as DNA, the CDR3 is TGTGCCAGCACCTCGCCGGGACAGGGAGCGAATGAGCAGTTCTTC.

The V call is TRBV9, the J call TRBJ2-3; D not certain. The CDR3 is 13 amino acids. V lost 0 bases, J lost 1 base, and 3 bases lay in between. Germline V gene sequence: CDR1 SGDLS, CDR2 YYNGEE. The CDR3 coding sequence is TGTGCCAGCAGCGTAGTCGGCACAGATACGCAGTATTTT. Translated: CASSVVGTDTQYF.

The V call is TRBV3-1 (or the pseudogene TRBV3-2), the J call TRBJ1-1, with D uncertain. Germline CDR1 is LGHDT and CDR2 is YNNKEL (reference sequence). The germline V and J ends were trimmed by 4 bases and 6 bases, with 9 bases remaining between them. This CDR3 region has 12 residues. The CDR3, as DNA: TGTGCCAGCAGCCCAGGATATCCTGAAGCTTTCTTT. Translating gives CASSPGYPEAFF.

The chain recombines TRBV7-9 with TRBJ2-5, with TRBD2 identical over 11 bases. CDR1 and CDR2 from the germline V gene are SEHNR and FQNEAQ (reference sequence). Trimming removed 3 bases from V and 2 bases from J; junction bases left unmatched: 2. This CDR3 region has 15 residues. This CDR3 reads CASSLLAGGQETQYF. The CDR3 DNA reads TGTGCCAGCAGCTTGCTAGCGGGGGGACAAGAGACCCAGTACTTC.

The rearrangement uses TRBV2 and TRBJ2-1; TRBD2 matches at 11 bases. V lost 6 bases and J lost 6; bases outside the gene matches: 7. CDR1 and CDR2 from the germline V gene are SNHLY and FYNNEI. CDR3 size: 15 residues. CDR3 residues: CASSASGGRTNEQFF. The DNA of the CDR3 is TGTGCCAGCAGCGCTAGCGGGGGGCGAACCAATGAGCAGTTCTTC.

The genes are TRBV28 and TRBJ1-5, with 7 bases aligning to TRBD1. The V gene's germline CDR1 is MDHEN and CDR2 SYDVKM. This CDR3 comprises 15 residues. The junction had 10 bases not matched to a gene; V was cut back by 6 bases and J by 5 bases. CDR3 sequence (DNA): TGTGCCAGCAGCACGGACAGGACGGGTCATCAGCCCCAGCATTTT. Its translation is CASSTDRTGHQPQHF.

This rearrangement joins TRBV4-1 to TRBJ1-4; D is uncertain. The CDR3 is 16 amino acids. Per the germline V gene, CDR1 is MGHRA and CDR2 is YSYEKL. V was clipped by 2 bases and J by 0 bases, with 10 bases between them. The DNA for the CDR3 is TGCGCCAGCAGCCAAAAGAGAACCGCAACTAATGAAAAACTGTTTTTT. Its translation: CASSQKRTATNEKLFF.

This clone was detected once. The chain is built from TRBV5-1 and TRBJ2-5, with D possibly matching TRBD1 (7 bases). The V and J ends lost 0 bases and 4 bases respectively, with 13 bases between them. The germline V gene encodes CDR1 SGHRS and CDR2 YFSETQ. The CDR3 is made up of 15 amino acids. The CDR3 is CASSLGAGGLETQYF. In nucleotides, the CDR3 is TGCGCCAGCAGCTTGGGAGCAGGGGGGTTAGAGACCCAGTACTTC.

The chain links TRBV7-9 to TRBJ1-5; no reliable D call. In germline, CDR1 is SEHNR, CDR2 FQNEAQ (reference sequence). CDR3 length equals 12 residues. Trimming left V 4 bases short and J 3 bases short, with 4 bases between. The CDR3 DNA sequence: TGTGCCAGCAGCTCAGACAATCAGCCCCAGCATTTT. Its translation is CASSSDNQPQHF.